This TCR beta chain is from a study of blood T cells in healthy people across ages. Study findings and constraints: The unsorted PBMCs prevented any conclusive comparison of naive versus antigen-experienced cells. The recorded TCR beta diversity per million T cells decreased in a roughly linear manner with age.

A sample-barcoded 5' primer and a J-beta primer mix were used in a second PCR of roughly 7 to 11 cycles. No fewer than 2.5 million CDR3-containing paired-end reads came from each sample. MiXCR, run by TCRdb on the 5' RACE reads, gives a single entry per CDR3 protein. The data show around 800,000 distinct CDR3 sequences, with 62% seen just once and 25% to 35% held by the top ten. There were healthy Caucasian individuals from Russia, aged about 6 to 100, serving as donors. The CDR3 runs to 13 residues. CDR1 is DFQATT and CDR2 is SNEGSKA in the germline V gene (reference sequence). Trimming left V 1 base short and J 9 bases short, with 13 bases between. In this sample, this clonotype turned up a few times. As yet, its antigen is unknown.

V gene TRBV20-1 combines with J gene TRBJ2-4; D not certain. The sample was blood. The clonotype comes from a man in his thirties or forties in good health. Written as DNA, the CDR3 is TGCAGTGCTAGAGGGTCCCCGCTAGGCATTCAGTACTTC. Translation: CSARGSPLGIQYF.